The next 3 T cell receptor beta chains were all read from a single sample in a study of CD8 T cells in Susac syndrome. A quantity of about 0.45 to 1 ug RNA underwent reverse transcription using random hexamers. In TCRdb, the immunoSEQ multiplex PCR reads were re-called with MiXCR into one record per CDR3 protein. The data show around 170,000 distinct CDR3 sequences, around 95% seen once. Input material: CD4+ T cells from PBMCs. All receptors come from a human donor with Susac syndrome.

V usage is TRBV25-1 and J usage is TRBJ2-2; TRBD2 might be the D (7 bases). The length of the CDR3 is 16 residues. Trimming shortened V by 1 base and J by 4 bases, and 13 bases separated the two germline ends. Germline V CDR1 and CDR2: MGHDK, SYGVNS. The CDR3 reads CASSESGGGLTGELFF. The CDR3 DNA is TGTGCCAGCAGTGAATCGGGCGGGGGCCTCACCGGGGAGCTGTTTTTT.

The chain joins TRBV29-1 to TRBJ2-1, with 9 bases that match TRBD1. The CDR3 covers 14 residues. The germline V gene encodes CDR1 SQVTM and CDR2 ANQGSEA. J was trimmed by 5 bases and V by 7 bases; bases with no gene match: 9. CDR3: CSATDRGRHNEQFF. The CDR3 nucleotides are TGCAGCGCCACGGACAGGGGCCGTCACAATGAGCAGTTCTTC.

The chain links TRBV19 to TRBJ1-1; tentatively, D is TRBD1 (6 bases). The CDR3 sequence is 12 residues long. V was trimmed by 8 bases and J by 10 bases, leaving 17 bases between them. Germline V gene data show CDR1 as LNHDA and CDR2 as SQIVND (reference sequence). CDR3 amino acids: CASGPGHPGAFF. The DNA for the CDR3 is TGTGCCAGTGGACCGGGACATCCAGGAGCTTTCTTT. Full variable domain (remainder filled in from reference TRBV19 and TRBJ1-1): DGGITQSPKYLFRKEGQNVTLSCEQNLNHDAMYWYRQDPGQGLRLIYYSQIVNDFQKGDIAEGYSVSREKKESFPLTVTSAQKNPTAFYLCASGPGHPGAFFGQGTRLTVV.